This entry lists 21 T cell receptor beta chains sequenced from one sample in a study of a mutant IDH1 vaccine in newly diagnosed glioma. No antigen has been identified for these receptors. Regarding time point: week 5, during vaccination. One vaccine dose held 300 ug of mutant IDH1 20-mer peptide and came with topical imiquimod. Libraries were prepared by immunoSEQ multiplex PCR; TCRdb keeps only in-frame clonotypes and omits some of them. Of 75,000 to 85,000 clones in the sample, roughly 90% were seen once. The sample here was PBMCs, taken from a glioma patient whose treatment included an IDH1 peptide vaccine. The receptors originated from a woman aged 45-60 years with glioma.

The J gene is TRBJ2-1, the V gene TRBV7-9; TRBD2 agrees at 9 bases. Germline V gives CDR1 SEHNR, CDR2 FQNEAQ (reference sequence). This CDR3 is 13 amino acids long. V lost 6 bases to trimming and J lost 10 bases; unmatched junction nucleotides: 7. CDR3 sequence (DNA): TGTGCCAGCAGATCGGGACTAGCAGGGGAGCAGTTCTTC. Protein sequence: CASRSGLAGEQFF. The variable domain in full, with the rest retrieved from reference TRBV7-9 and TRBJ2-1, is DTGVSQNPRHKITKRGQNVTFRCDPISEHNRLYWYRQTLGQGPEFLTYFQNEAQLEKSRLLSDRFSAERPKGSFSTLEIQRTEQGDSAMYLCASRSGLAGEQFFGPGTRLTVL.

V gene TRBV28 combines with J gene TRBJ2-7; possible D gene TRBD1, 5 bases. The CDR3 extends over 15 amino acids. The germline CDR1 and CDR2 sequences are MDHEN and SYDVKM. V was cut by 6 bases and J by 5 bases, with 20 bases left in between. The CDR3 here is CASRTAFQGSHEQYF. CDR3 coding DNA: TGTGCCAGCAGGACAGCGTTCCAGGGATCCCACGAGCAGTACTTC.

This rearrangement joins TRBV28 to TRBJ2-3; TRBD1 agrees at 11 bases. This CDR3 is built from 17 residues. Trimming took 3 bases from V and 0 from J; bases not matched to a gene: 5. Germline loops: CDR1 MDHEN, CDR2 SYDVKM. The CDR3 nucleotides read TGTGCCAGCAGTTTTTCGGACAGGGGGCCGAGCACAGATACGCAGTATTTT. Translated: CASSFSDRGPSTDTQYF.

The chain employs TRBV30 and TRBJ2-7; the D gene could be TRBD1 or TRBD2 (5 bases each). The CDR3 runs 14 residues. Germline CDR1 GTSNPN, CDR2 SVGIG (reference sequence). Trimming removed 0 bases at V and 6 bases at J, with 15 bases between. The CDR3 spells CAWSVGTYWGEQYF. The DNA for the CDR3 is TGTGCCTGGAGTGTAGGGACCTACTGGGGCGAGCAGTACTTC.

The CDR3 coding sequence is TGCGCCAGCAGTGAGTCGAATGCGCCGAACACTGAAGCTTTCTTT. This encodes CASSESNAPNTEAFF. The chain has TRBV10-1 and TRBJ1-1; D is uncertain. V was cut by 0 bases and J by 1 base, with 9 bases left in between. Germline V CDR1 and CDR2: WNHNN, SYGVQD (reference sequence). The CDR3 is made up of 15 amino acids.

This chain joins TRBV27 and TRBJ2-7; the match to TRBD1 covers 9 bases. Germline loops: CDR1 MNHEY, CDR2 SMNVEV (reference sequence). Germline trimming cut 8 bases from V and 3 bases from J; bases unmatched to any gene: 11. This CDR3 spans 15 amino acids. CDR3 amino acids: CASCPRETGGYEQYF. The DNA of the CDR3 is TGTGCCAGCTGCCCCCGAGAGACAGGGGGCTACGAGCAGTACTTC.

The chain links TRBV5-1 to TRBJ1-2; 7 nucleotides line up with TRBD1. With V trimmed by 3 bases and J by 3 bases, 5 bases remained unmatched. The germline V gene has CDR1 SGHRS and CDR2 YFSETQ. The CDR3 sequence is 14 residues long. Written as DNA, the CDR3 is TGCGCCAGCAGCTGGGGGACAGACTACTATGGCTACACCTTC. Translation: CASSWGTDYYGYTF.

The V call is TRBV28, the J call TRBJ2-7; 7 nucleotides match TRBD1. V shed 1 base, J shed 4 bases, and the junction held 4 bases outside the gene matches. CDR1 and CDR2 from the germline V gene are MDHEN and SYDVKM. The CDR3 has 14 residues. CDR3: CASSLFYRGYEQYF. The CDR3, as DNA: TGTGCCAGCAGTTTATTTTACAGGGGATACGAGCAGTACTTC.

The V call is TRBV5-1, the J call TRBJ2-1, with D perhaps TRBD2 (6 bases). The CDR3 is made up of 16 amino acids. The germline V and J ends were trimmed by 0 bases and 0 bases, with 10 bases remaining between them. Germline CDR1 reads SGHRS; CDR2 reads YFSETQ. CDR3 loop: CASSLDAGSSYNEQFF. CDR3 nucleotides: TGCGCCAGCAGCTTGGATGCGGGGAGCTCCTACAATGAGCAGTTCTTC.

The V and J genes are TRBV19 and TRBJ2-7; 8 positions agree with TRBD2. CDR3 size: 15 residues. The trim removed 4 bases at V and 1 base at J, leaving 6 bases unmatched. Germline V lookup: CDR1 LNHDA, CDR2 SQIVND (reference sequence). CDR3 loop: CASSRASGPSYEQYF. The CDR3 bases are TGTGCCAGTAGTAGGGCTAGCGGGCCATCCTACGAGCAGTACTTC.

This chain connects TRBV2 to TRBJ2-5, with D possibly being TRBD1 (5 bases). Germline V gene data show CDR1 as SNHLY and CDR2 as FYNNEI. The V and J ends lost 0 bases and 5 bases respectively, with 10 bases between them. The CDR3 sequence is 14 residues long. CDR3 sequence: CASSEAAGRETQYF. CDR3 bases: TGTGCCAGCAGTGAAGCGGCAGGGCGGGAGACCCAGTACTTC.

The chain's CDR3 is CASSFRLATHEQFF. The CDR3, as DNA: TGTGCCAGCAGCTTTAGACTAGCTACCCATGAGCAGTTCTTC. V and J are TRBV7-2 and TRBJ2-1, with TRBD2 matching 7 bases. There are 14 residues in the CDR3. The ends lost 3 bases at V and 8 bases at J; junction bases unmatched: 7. The germline V gene has CDR1 SGHTA and CDR2 FQGNSA.

The gene calls are TRBV4-1 and TRBJ1-1; a possible D gene is TRBD1 (5 bases). CDR3 length: 16 amino acids. V gave up 1 base and J gave up 1 base, with 13 bases separating them. Germline V gene sequence: CDR1 MGHRA, CDR2 YSYEKL. CDR3 protein: CASSQVPGGENTEAFF. As DNA, the CDR3 is TGCGCCAGCAGCCAAGTACCCGGGGGGGAGAACACTGAAGCTTTCTTT.

In the case of this clone: One junction end disagrees with the germline gene, perhaps due to a read error. V gene TRBV11-2 combines with J gene TRBJ2-1; TRBD2 matches at 14 bases. The CDR3 covers 18 residues. CDR1 and CDR2 from the germline V gene are SGHAT and FQNNGV. The CDR3 loop reads CASSPTGLAGVTYSEQFF. The CDR3 DNA follows: TGTGCCAGCAGCCCTACGGGACTAGCGGGAGTAACCTACAGTGAGCAGTTCTTC.

The gene calls are TRBV5-4 and TRBJ2-4; 7 bases map to TRBD2. There are 16 residues in the CDR3. The ends lost 4 bases at V and 9 bases at J; junction bases unmatched: 16. Germline values: CDR1 SGHNT, CDR2 YYREEE (reference sequence). The CDR3 loop reads CASSASREAAVGIQYF. For the CDR3, the DNA is TGTGCCAGCAGCGCGAGTCGGGAGGCGGCCGTGGGCATTCAGTACTTC.

This clone turned up a few times. V and J are TRBV27 and TRBJ2-7; 10 positions match TRBD2. The CDR3 is made up of 13 amino acids. CDR1 MNHEY and CDR2 SMNVEV come from the germline V gene (reference sequence). J gave up 2 bases and V 10 bases, and 5 bases lay outside the gene matches. CDR3 bases: TGTGCCACCCGACTAGCGGGTACCTACGAGCAGTACTTC. Protein sequence: CATRLAGTYEQYF.

The V gene is TRBV28, the J gene TRBJ1-6, with 7 bases that match TRBD1. The J segment lost 7 bases and the V segment lost 5 bases, leaving 5 bases of the junction unmatched. Germline-derived CDR1 and CDR2 are MDHEN and SYDVKM. The CDR3 totals 14 residues. The CDR3 region has the DNA TGTGCCAGCAGTCACAGGGGTAAAAATTCACCCCTCCACTTT. It specifies CASSHRGKNSPLHF. Based on the CDR3 plus reference TRBV28 and TRBJ1-6, the full variable domain is DVKVTQSSRYLVKRTGEKVFLECVQDMDHENMFWYRQDPGLGLRLIYFSYDVKMKEKGDIPEGYSVSREKKERFSLILESASTNQTSMYLCASSHRGKNSPLHFGNGTRLTVT.

This clone was detected only once. The chain employs TRBV5-5 and TRBJ2-7; 9 bases align to TRBD2. J lost 0 bases, V lost 2 bases, and 3 bases had no gene match. Per the germline V gene, CDR1 is SGHKS and CDR2 is YYEKEE (reference sequence). The CDR3 has 15 residues. The CDR3 DNA reads TGTGCCAGCAGCTTAGGAGCGGGAGGCTCCTACGAGCAGTACTTC. Protein product: CASSLGAGGSYEQYF.

As concerns this clone: At one of its ends the junction is not consistent with the germline gene, which may arise from a read error. V gene TRBV7-7 combines with J gene TRBJ2-5; 7 bases map to TRBD2. This CDR3 is 15 amino acids long. CDR1 and CDR2 (germline): SSHAT, FNYEAQ (reference sequence). The CDR3 bases are TGTGCTAGCAGCCTGACAGCGGGGCTGCGGGAGACCCAGTACTTC. It codes for CASSLTAGLRETQYF.

V gene TRBV29-1 combines with J gene TRBJ1-2, with a weak D call TRBD1 (5 bases). Trimming took 1 base from V and 5 from J, leaving 11 bases between them. The CDR3 is 13 residues long. Germline V gives CDR1 SQVTM, CDR2 ANQGSEA. The CDR3 DNA sequence: TGCAGCGTTGAAGGTGACAGAAGGTATGGCTACACCTTC. Encoded protein: CSVEGDRRYGYTF. Combining the CDR3 with reference TRBV29-1 and TRBJ1-2 gives the whole variable domain SAVISQKPSRDICQRGTSLTIQCQVDSQVTMMFWYRQQPGQSLTLIATANQGSEATYESGFVIDKFPISRPNLTFSTLTVSNMSPEDSSIYLCSVEGDRRYGYTFGSGTRLTVV.

This chain uses TRBV5-1 with TRBJ1-3; D not certain. Looked up from germline, CDR1 is SGHRS and CDR2 is YFSETQ. This CDR3 comprises 14 residues. Deletions cut 0 bases from V and 0 bases from J, with 4 bases between. The CDR3 DNA reads TGCGCCAGCAGCTTGGACGGCTCTGGAAACACCATATATTTT. Amino acids: CASSLDGSGNTIYF.